The 21 T cell receptor beta chains below come from one sample, sequenced in a study of blood T cell repertoires in COVID-19 (TCRdb year 2020). Libraries were constructed by the immunoSEQ multiplex PCR assay. TCRdb took this table from immuneACCESS and kept in-frame rearrangements with V and J called. Such tables lack part of the clones; where checked against another copy, unresolved V genes explain under half of the gap, and the rest is unexplained. The sample profile shows about 220,000 clones; 84% of them were found once. About 2.1% of the sample belongs to the ten largest clones. The sample comprised peripheral blood. The receptors were sampled from a woman in her sixties or seventies with acute or convalescent COVID-19.

The chain recombines TRBV7-6 with TRBJ2-2; maybe TRBD2 (5 bases). The CDR3 covers 15 residues. V was pared by 6 bases and J by 6 bases, with 17 bases between. Per germline, CDR1 SGHVS and CDR2 FNYEAQ. CDR3 nucleotide sequence: TGTGCCAGCAGTTCAAGTTCGGGGTCCCCCGGGGAGCTGTTTTTT. Translated: CASSSSSGSPGELFF.

This chain joins TRBV7-6 and TRBJ1-4; D not resolved. CDR1 and CDR2 (germline): SGHVS, FNYEAQ. Between the trimmed V and J ends, which lost 3 bases and 7 bases, there was a span of 12 bases. The CDR3 contains 14 residues. This chain's CDR3 is CASSFYEGSEKLFF. In nucleotides, the CDR3 is TGTGCCAGCAGCTTCTACGAGGGATCTGAAAAACTGTTTTTT.

In this sample, this clone turned up once. The J gene is TRBJ1-5, the V gene TRBV29-1; TRBD1 aligns across 8 bases. Germline V gene data show CDR1 as SQVTM and CDR2 as ANQGSEA. V shed 4 bases, J shed 1 base, and the junction held 0 bases outside the gene matches. The CDR3 extends over 13 amino acids. The chain's CDR3 is CSVGTGSNQPQHF. Written as DNA, the CDR3 is TGCAGCGTTGGGACAGGGAGCAATCAGCCCCAGCATTTT.

The sample holds a few counts of this clone. V and J are TRBV11-1 and TRBJ2-5; TRBD2 is a possible D gene (5 bases). V was pared by 5 bases and J by 7 bases, with 8 bases between. This CDR3 comprises 11 residues. The germline CDR1 and CDR2 sequences are SGHAT and FQDESV (reference sequence). The CDR3 coding sequence is TGTGCCAGCAGCCAGGCGGGGACCCAGTACTTC. Its protein is CASSQAGTQYF. The complete variable domain, with remaining parts taken from reference TRBV11-1 and TRBJ2-5, reads EAEVAQSPRYKITEKSQAVAFWCDPISGHATLYWYRQILGQGPELLVQFQDESVVDDSQLPKDRFSAERLKGVDSTLKIQPAELGDSAMYLCASSQAGTQYFGPGTRLLVL.

The J gene is TRBJ1-3, the V gene TRBV28, with 9 bases matching TRBD1. The CDR3 runs 15 residues. The trim removed 3 bases at V and 0 bases at J, leaving 0 bases unmatched. Germline CDR1 and CDR2: MDHEN and SYDVKM. The CDR3 loop reads CASSLDRGSGNTIYF. The CDR3 bases are TGTGCCAGCAGTTTGGACAGGGGCTCTGGAAACACCATATATTTT.

This chain joins TRBV3-1 (or the pseudogene TRBV3-2) and TRBJ1-5; a possible D gene is TRBD1 (6 bases). Germline CDR1 reads LGHDT; CDR2 reads YNNKEL (reference sequence). CDR3 length equals 15 residues. Trimming shortened V by 1 base and J by 2 bases, and 9 bases separated the two germline ends. CDR3 in amino acids: CASSQGRGGNQPQHF. CDR3 sequence (DNA): TGTGCCAGCAGCCAAGGCAGGGGCGGCAATCAGCCCCAGCATTTT.

The chain links TRBV3-1 (or the pseudogene TRBV3-2) to TRBJ2-5; no reliable D call. V dropped 1 base and J dropped 7 bases, with 10 bases sitting between them. The CDR3 is made up of 13 amino acids. Germline V lookup: CDR1 LGHDT, CDR2 YNNKEL (reference sequence). The CDR3 loop reads CASSQAGPGTQYF. For the CDR3, the DNA is TGTGCCAGCAGCCAAGCCGGTCCGGGGACCCAGTACTTC.

This clone was found once. This chain connects TRBV3-1 (or the pseudogene TRBV3-2) to TRBJ1-1; D uncertain. Per the germline V gene, CDR1 is LGHDT and CDR2 is YNNKEL (reference sequence). CDR3 length: 12 amino acids. V gave up 6 bases and J gave up 8 bases, with 13 bases separating them. The CDR3 nucleotides read TGTGCCAGCAGAAGATCTGCGGAGGAAGCTTTCTTT. Protein sequence: CASRRSAEEAFF.

This chain links TRBV27 with TRBJ2-7; D not certain. CDR1 is MNHEY and CDR2 is SMNVEV in the germline V gene (reference sequence). The CDR3 is made up of 14 amino acids. Trimming pared 11 bases from V and 4 bases from J, leaving 21 bases between. The CDR3 DNA reads TGTGCCGTCAAGAGTCTGAACCCCCCTTACGAGCAGTACTTC. Amino acids: CAVKSLNPPYEQYF.

This rearrangement joins TRBV27 to TRBJ1-2; D is unclear. The V gene lost 5 bases and the J gene lost 5 bases, with 12 bases spanning the gap. The germline CDR1 and CDR2 sequences are MNHEY and SMNVEV (reference sequence). The CDR3 is made up of 13 amino acids. The CDR3 bases are TGTGCCAGCAGTGCCCGTGGCTGGTATGGCTACACCTTC. Translating it yields CASSARGWYGYTF.

The rearrangement links TRBV20-1 to TRBJ1-6; 8 bases match TRBD1. The V gene end was trimmed by 3 bases and the J gene end by 7 bases; junction bases not matched to a gene: 8. Germline CDR1 DFQATT, CDR2 SNEGSKA (reference sequence). The CDR3 extends over 15 amino acids. In DNA form, the CDR3 reads TGCAGTGCTAGTCCCCTAGGACAGGGCAATTCACCCCTCCACTTT. Protein product: CSASPLGQGNSPLHF.

With regard to this clone: This may come from a read error, since a much larger clone is one base off. The gene calls are TRBV6-2 or TRBV6-3 and TRBJ1-2; 8 nucleotides line up with TRBD1. The CDR3 is 13 amino acids. V shed 4 bases and J 2 bases; nucleotides not matched to a gene: 0. The V gene's germline CDR1 is MNHEY and CDR2 SVGEGT. Here the CDR3 DNA reads TGTGCCAGCAGTTGGACAGGGAACTATGGCTACACCTTC. It translates to CASSWTGNYGYTF.

This clone was seen a handful of times. The V and J genes are TRBV2 and TRBJ2-7; a possible D gene is TRBD2 (6 bases). Germline CDR1 reads SNHLY; CDR2 reads FYNNEI. The CDR3 is 16 residues long. V was pared by 6 bases and J by 0 bases, with 18 bases between. The CDR3 DNA sequence: TGTGCCAGCAGCGGAACCCGCTTCGGGAGCTCCTACGAGCAGTACTTC. Translation: CASSGTRFGSSYEQYF.

The sample holds one count of this clone. The V gene is TRBV7-8, the J gene TRBJ1-3; TRBD1 aligns across 8 bases. J lost 4 bases, V lost 1 base, and 6 bases had no gene match. The CDR3 spans 16 residues. Germline-derived CDR1 and CDR2 are SGHVS and FQNEAQ. The CDR3 loop is CASSLVPGGSGNTIYF. The CDR3 bases are TGTGCCAGCAGCTTAGTGCCAGGGGGCTCAGGAAACACCATATATTTT.

CDR3 DNA sequence: TGTGCCAGCAGCAAAACTTCTCGGGGGGCTTTCTTT. This sequence encodes CASSKTSRGAFF. The V call is TRBV21-1, the J call TRBJ1-1. TRBV21-1 is classified as a pseudogene. The CDR3 length is 12 residues.

V usage is TRBV3-1 (or the pseudogene TRBV3-2) and J usage is TRBJ1-4; 7 nucleotides match TRBD1. Looked up from germline, CDR1 is LGHDT and CDR2 is YNNKEL (reference sequence). The length of the CDR3 is 14 residues. The junction had 4 bases not matched to a gene; V was cut back by 4 bases and J by 5 bases. The chain's CDR3 is CASSLQGMNEKLFF. CDR3 DNA sequence: TGTGCCAGCAGCCTACAGGGGATGAATGAAAAACTGTTTTTT.

This clone was observed a few times. CDR3 loop: CASSLEGRLYEQYF. CDR3 nucleotides: TGTGCCAGCAGCTTGGAGGGGCGGTTATACGAGCAGTACTTC. The rearrangement links TRBV5-6 to TRBJ2-7; TRBD1 is a possible D gene (5 bases). V was cut by 0 bases and J by 4 bases, with 11 bases left in between. Germline V gene sequence: CDR1 SGHDT, CDR2 YYEEEE. CDR3 length: 14 residues.

The chain combines TRBV20-1 with TRBJ1-1; D remains ambiguous. Germline V gene sequence: CDR1 DFQATT, CDR2 SNEGSKA (reference sequence). The CDR3 is 14 residues long. V was pared by 3 bases and J by 2 bases, with 13 bases between. The CDR3 region has the DNA TGCAGTGCTAGTAAGGAGGTCATCAACACTGAAGCTTTCTTT. Its protein is CSASKEVINTEAFF.

The CDR3, as DNA: TGTGCCAGCAGACGACAGACAGGCGGCTCCTACGAGCAGTACTTC. Translating it yields CASRRQTGGSYEQYF. The chain links TRBV27 to TRBJ2-7, with D perhaps TRBD1 (6 bases). V lost 6 bases and J 0 bases, leaving 15 bases between the germline ends. The CDR3 runs to 15 residues. Germline V gene lookup returns CDR1 MNHEY and CDR2 SMNVEV (reference sequence).

This clone came up a few times. The rearrangement links TRBV7-9 to TRBJ2-3; perhaps TRBD2 as D (5 bases). The germline gives CDR1 SEHNR, CDR2 FQNEAQ (reference sequence). Trimming pared 5 bases from V and 0 bases from J, leaving 9 bases between. This CDR3 has 14 residues. The CDR3 here is CASSTGKSTDTQYF. The CDR3 DNA follows: TGTGCCAGCAGCACGGGGAAAAGCACAGATACGCAGTATTTT.

This clone was seen once. The genes are TRBV19 and TRBJ2-4, with 7 nucleotides matching TRBD1. V gave up 7 bases and J gave up 5 bases; unmatched junction bases: 5. Germline CDR1 reads LNHDA; CDR2 reads SQIVND (reference sequence). The CDR3 is 13 residues long. The CDR3 DNA follows: TGTGCCAGTAAGCTGGACAGGCAAAACATTCAGTACTTC. Translated, it gives CASKLDRQNIQYF.